Detailed here is one T cell receptor beta chain. The CDR3 length is 14 residues. Germline V lookup: CDR1 LNHDA, CDR2 SQIVND (reference sequence). V was pared by 6 bases and J by 2 bases, with 6 bases of the junction left unmatched. These data are taken from a study of blood T cell repertoires in COVID-19. Looking at the study overall: Sample material is recorded as cDNA or gDNA derived from T cells, B-cell-depleted T cells, or PBMCs.

Participants were aged about 18 to 89 years from around 24 US areas. Per the original data handling: Amplified reference gene primers provided the basis for estimating nucleated cell counts. Sequenced by immunoSEQ multiplex PCR; TCRdb stores in-frame clones only, minus some. V, J and clone size are taken as reported in that table, and D and trimming were inferred from the DNA itself. The sample carries 100,000 or so clones, approximately 83% recorded once. The sample taken for sequencing was PBMCs or T cells enriched from blood (not recorded which). This receptor was taken from a woman in her forties or fifties who had recovered from COVID-19. The chain uses TRBV19 and TRBJ2-5, with 7 bases identical to TRBD1. The CDR3: CASSPTGLQETQYF. The CDR3 DNA follows: TGTGCCAGTAGCCCGACAGGGCTTCAAGAGACCCAGTACTTC.